Below, 12 T cell receptor beta chains from the same sample are listed, as sequenced in a study of T cells in Graves' hyperthyroidism and ophthalmopathy. RNA transcripts gave rise to amplified TCR beta CDR3 regions. When the TCR CDR3 underwent first-round RT-PCR, the HTBI primer set was used. TCRdb passed the multiplex PCR reads through MiXCR, listing each CDR3 protein once. The table lists approximately 570,000 distinct CDR3 sequences, just under 20% of them singletons. The specimen sequenced was blood. These receptors were taken from a man between 40 and 49 years old with Graves' ophthalmopathy.

This clonotype was counted ten times or more. The CDR3 DNA sequence: TGTGCCAGCAGTTACTCGGTGGGCTGGACTAGCGGGAGAGCCTACGAGCAGTACTTC. This sequence encodes CASSYSVGWTSGRAYEQYF. V gene TRBV6-2 or TRBV6-3 combines with J gene TRBJ2-7; the match to TRBD2 covers 13 bases. From germline, CDR1 is MNHEY and CDR2 SVGEGT. V shed 0 bases and J 2 bases; nucleotides not matched to a gene: 10. The CDR3 consists of 19 residues.

The chain is built from TRBV15 and TRBJ2-2; 12 bases agree with TRBD1. J gave up 7 bases and V 3 bases, and 18 bases lay outside the gene matches. Germline V gives CDR1 LNHNV, CDR2 YYDKDF (reference sequence). The CDR3 spans 20 residues. CDR3 protein: CATSSRGRGRDRGRIGELFF. Written as DNA, the CDR3 is TGTGCCACCAGCAGCAGAGGAAGGGGACGGGACAGGGGGCGCATCGGGGAGCTGTTTTTT.

The genes are TRBV29-1 and TRBJ1-1, with TRBD1 matching over 7 bases. V dropped 5 bases and J dropped 6; count of bases not matched to a gene: 0. The CDR3 spans 10 residues. Germline CDR1 SQVTM, CDR2 ANQGSEA. The CDR3 DNA follows: TGCAGCGTTCAGGGGGCTGAAGCTTTCTTT. This sequence encodes CSVQGAEAFF.

This clonotype was picked up a small number of times. This chain links TRBV27 with TRBJ2-4; no reliable D call. Deletions cut 7 bases from V and 8 bases from J, with 15 bases between. Per germline, CDR1 MNHEY and CDR2 SMNVEV (reference sequence). This CDR3 is 13 amino acids long. For the CDR3, the DNA is TGTGCCAGCACCTCCAGAGGCGAGCACATTCAGTACTTC. Protein: CASTSRGEHIQYF.

This clonotype was seen repeatedly, ten times or more. The V call is TRBV12-3 or TRBV12-4, the J call TRBJ2-1; D is unresolved. V lost 2 bases and J lost 4, with 9 bases in between. This CDR3 spans 14 amino acids. In nucleotides, the CDR3 is TGTGCCAGCAGTTTACCGGGCCATTACAATGAGCAGTTCTTC. Translated, it gives CASSLPGHYNEQFF.

The gene calls are TRBV6-1 and TRBJ1-6; a possible D gene is TRBD1 (5 bases). V lost 8 bases, J lost 0 bases, and 14 bases lay in between. Germline V gene lookup returns CDR1 MNHNS and CDR2 SASEGT. The CDR3 extends over 16 amino acids. Written as DNA, the CDR3 is TGTGCCAGCGCGGGGGGTGGGAGCTCCTATAATTCACCCCTCCACTTT. This codes for CASAGGGSSYNSPLHF.

This clonotype was seen more than once but under ten times. This chain joins TRBV9 and TRBJ1-1, with D unresolved. Deletions cut 4 bases from V and 1 base from J, with 14 bases between. Germline lookup yields CDR1 SGDLS and CDR2 YYNGEE. CDR3 length: 15 residues. CDR3 sequence: CASSSSHNQNTEAFF. CDR3 DNA sequence: TGTGCCAGCAGCTCCTCACACAACCAGAACACTGAAGCTTTCTTT.

The genes are TRBV10-3 and TRBJ1-2, with D perhaps matching TRBD1 (5 bases). The germline V gene encodes CDR1 ENHRY and CDR2 SYGVKD. The CDR3 is 13 residues long. With 3 bases removed from V and 8 bases from J, the gap between germline ends came to 13 bases. The chain's CDR3 is CAISEGQGWGYTF. The CDR3 DNA reads TGTGCCATCAGTGAAGGGCAGGGATGGGGCTACACCTTC.

To note about this clonotype: The junction and the germline gene differ at one end; a read error may be behind it. This chain links TRBV4-1 with TRBJ2-7, with 9 bases aligning to TRBD1. Per germline, CDR1 MGHRA and CDR2 YSYEKL. The CDR3 runs to 15 residues. CDR3 residues: CASGRRQGEDYEQYF. The DNA for the CDR3 is TGTGCCAGCGGCCGCCGACAGGGGGAAGACTACGAGCAGTACTTC.

The chain has TRBV6-1 and TRBJ2-1; 9 bases line up with TRBD2. The CDR3 contains 19 residues. V was clipped by 5 bases and J by 5 bases; unmatched bases: 19. The germline V gene encodes CDR1 MNHNS and CDR2 SASEGT. The CDR3, as DNA: TGTGCCAGCAGTCGACGCATGCTAAGATCGCGGGAGGGAAACAATGAGCAGTTCTTC. Protein product: CASSRRMLRSREGNNEQFF.

The rearrangement joins TRBV15 to TRBJ1-2, with unresolved D. The CDR3 covers 15 residues. Germline lookup yields CDR1 LNHNV and CDR2 YYDKDF (reference sequence). V lost 0 bases to trimming and J lost 8 bases, with 16 bases between them. The CDR3 is CATSRDIPSRVGYTF. As DNA, the CDR3 is TGTGCCACCAGCAGAGACATCCCATCGAGAGTGGGCTACACCTTC.

This rearrangement joins TRBV12-3 or TRBV12-4 to TRBJ1-4; D remains ambiguous. The CDR3 extends over 11 amino acids. V shed 4 bases and J shed 8 bases, with 5 bases lying between them. CDR3 loop: CASSSQEKLFF. The CDR3 DNA reads as TGTGCCAGCAGTTCCCAAGAAAAACTGTTTTTT.